The 28 T cell receptor beta chains reported below all come from one sample, sequenced in a study of CD8+ T cells in alopecia areata. TCR sequencing used cDNA made by reverse transcription of extracted RNA. The repertoire was sequenced with immunoSEQ multiplex PCR; TCRdb's copy has only in-frame clones and lacks some. The repertoire includes 110,000 to 150,000 clones, more than 55% of them detected once, and 36% sits in the top ten. Input material: CD8+ T cells sorted from blood. The receptor source for this set is a human donor in good health.

This clone was seen a few times. The chain couples TRBV25-1 to TRBJ1-1, with 7 bases matching TRBD1. The CDR3 consists of 15 residues. V shed 6 bases and J 6 bases; nucleotides not matched to a gene: 13. The germline CDR1 and CDR2 sequences are MGHDK and SYGVNS. The CDR3: CASRGEGAERAEAFF. The CDR3 nucleotides read TGTGCCAGCAGGGGAGAGGGGGCGGAGAGGGCTGAAGCTTTCTTT.

V and J are TRBV27 and TRBJ1-2; TRBD1 matches at 8 bases. Trimming at V came to 5 bases and at J to 5 bases, leaving 7 bases not matched to a gene. The length of the CDR3 is 14 residues. Germline V lookup: CDR1 MNHEY, CDR2 SMNVEV (reference sequence). CDR3 nucleotide sequence: TGTGCCAGCAGTCACCGGGACAGGCTTTATGGCTACACCTTC. This encodes CASSHRDRLYGYTF.

The genes are TRBV29-1 and TRBJ2-2; tentative D call: TRBD2 (6 bases). CDR1 and CDR2 from the germline V gene are SQVTM and ANQGSEA. There are 13 residues in the CDR3. Trimming cost V 4 bases and J 1 base, with 7 bases left between them. CDR3 region: CSVAGLNTGELFF. In DNA, the CDR3 is TGCAGCGTTGCGGGACTGAACACCGGGGAGCTGTTTTTT.

This clone was recorded a few times. V gene TRBV21-1 combines with J gene TRBJ2-7. TRBV21-1 is a pseudogene segment. The CDR3 is 13 residues long. In DNA form, the CDR3 reads TGTGCCAGCAGCAAAGGAAGATTTTCGCTCCAGTACTTC. Its protein product is CASSKGRFSLQYF.

This sequence joins TRBV29-1 and TRBJ2-7, with unresolved D. V lost 6 bases and J 4 bases, leaving 10 bases between the germline ends. Germline V CDR1 and CDR2: SQVTM, ANQGSEA. This CDR3 is 11 amino acids long. The CDR3 reads CSVYLGYEQYF. CDR3 DNA sequence: TGCAGCGTCTACCTGGGATACGAGCAGTACTTC.

V gene TRBV10-3 combines with J gene TRBJ1-1; no firm D call. The germline gives CDR1 ENHRY, CDR2 SYGVKD. Trimming shortened V by 2 bases and J by 8 bases, and 15 bases separated the two germline ends. The CDR3 extends over 14 amino acids. The CDR3 reads CAISEGNRVYEAFF. CDR3 nucleotide sequence: TGTGCCATCAGTGAGGGGAACAGAGTATACGAAGCTTTCTTT.

This chain uses TRBV27 with TRBJ2-3, with a weak D call TRBD2 (5 bases). This CDR3 is built from 13 residues. Germline CDR1 and CDR2: MNHEY and SMNVEV (reference sequence). Trimming shortened V by 6 bases and J by 3 bases, and 10 bases separated the two germline ends. The CDR3 DNA is TGTGCCAGCAGCCAAAGGACTACAGATACGCAGTATTTT. Protein sequence: CASSQRTTDTQYF.

This sequence joins TRBV9 and TRBJ2-1; unclear D gene. The CDR3 sequence is 12 residues long. CDR1 is SGDLS and CDR2 is YYNGEE in the germline V gene. V was pared by 3 bases and J by 7 bases, with 8 bases between. CDR3 in DNA: TGTGCCAGCAGCGCAGTGGCGAATGAGCAGTTCTTC. Protein sequence: CASSAVANEQFF.

The V call is TRBV4-1, the J call TRBJ2-2; D gene unclear. Per germline, CDR1 MGHRA and CDR2 YSYEKL. Between the trimmed V and J ends, which lost 4 bases and 4 bases, there was a span of 13 bases. The CDR3 has 15 residues. For the CDR3, the DNA is TGCGCCAGCAGCCCCCTCAGGAGAAGCACCGGGGAGCTGTTTTTT. As protein: CASSPLRRSTGELFF.

The chain couples TRBV2 to TRBJ2-1; perhaps TRBD2 as D (6 bases). The ends were cut back, 10 bases at V and 10 bases at J, with 20 bases in the middle. The CDR3 runs to 13 residues. Germline loops: CDR1 SNHLY, CDR2 FYNNEI. The CDR3 region has the DNA TGTGCCATTACTGCGGGACTCCCTAAGGAGCAGTTCTTC. It yields the protein CAITAGLPKEQFF.

This CDR3 is CASSPWAGGETQYF. The CDR3 DNA follows: TGTGCCAGCAGCCCCTGGGCTGGGGGGGAGACCCAGTACTTC. The chain joins TRBV6-6 to TRBJ2-5, with D maybe TRBD2 (6 bases). The CDR3 covers 14 residues. CDR1 and CDR2 from the germline V gene are MNHNY and SVGAGI (reference sequence). V gave up 6 bases and J gave up 5 bases, with 16 bases separating them.

CDR3 in amino acids: CASNAGLARGNEQFF. DNA for the CDR3: TGTGCCAGCAACGCCGGACTAGCGCGAGGCAATGAGCAGTTCTTC. The rearrangement uses TRBV5-6 and TRBJ2-1, with 9 nucleotides matching TRBD2. This CDR3 comprises 15 residues. After removal of 6 bases from V and 6 bases from J, the junction contained 10 bases not matched to a gene. In germline, CDR1 is SGHDT, CDR2 YYEEEE.

This clone was recorded a few times. V and J are TRBV4-2 and TRBJ1-5, with D hard to call. Trimming pared 3 bases from V and 7 bases from J, leaving 7 bases between. Germline CDR1 and CDR2: LGHNA and YNFKEQ. There are 12 residues in the CDR3. The CDR3 is CASSQGTQPQHF. The DNA of the CDR3 is TGTGCCAGCAGCCAGGGTACGCAGCCCCAGCATTTT.

The rearrangement uses TRBV9 and TRBJ2-3, with 11 positions matching TRBD2. Germline-derived CDR1 and CDR2 are SGDLS and YYNGEE. The CDR3 totals 15 residues. Losses at the gene ends were 1 base for V and 4 bases for J; bases not matched to a gene: 2. DNA of the CDR3: TGTGCCAGCAGCGTATATAGCGGGAGGGCAGATACGCAGTATTTT. Protein sequence: CASSVYSGRADTQYF.

V usage is TRBV5-1 and J usage is TRBJ2-3; the D is unclear. Trimming left V 4 bases short and J 3 bases short, with 12 bases between. Germline assignment: CDR1 SGHRS and CDR2 YFSETQ. This CDR3 has 14 amino acids. CDR3 protein: CASSPNRVTDTQYF. The CDR3 DNA sequence: TGCGCCAGCAGCCCCAACCGAGTGACAGATACGCAGTATTTT. Full variable domain (outside the CDR3, taken from reference TRBV5-1 and TRBJ2-3): KAGVTQTPRYLIKTRGQQVTLSCSPISGHRSVSWYQQTPGQGLQFLFEYFSETQRNKGNFPGRFSGRQFSNSRSEMNVSTLELGDSALYLCASSPNRVTDTQYFGPGTRLTVL.

The chain links TRBV5-1 to TRBJ1-1; D is unclear. The CDR3 is made up of 11 amino acids. Germline V lookup: CDR1 SGHRS, CDR2 YFSETQ. The V and J ends lost 4 bases and 4 bases respectively, with 5 bases between them. DNA for the CDR3: TGCGCCAGCAGCGGGATCACTGAAGCTTTCTTT. Its protein product is CASSGITEAFF.

The V and J genes are TRBV5-6 and TRBJ2-1, with 9 bases aligning to TRBD1. V dropped 4 bases and J dropped 3; count of bases not matched to a gene: 5. The germline gives CDR1 SGHDT, CDR2 YYEEEE. There are 15 residues in the CDR3. This CDR3 is CASSPGQGNYNEQFF. The CDR3 DNA is TGTGCCAGCAGCCCGGGACAGGGAAACTACAATGAGCAGTTCTTC.

A note on this clone: The sample holds other DNA sequences that translate to the same CDR3. V and J are TRBV9 and TRBJ1-5; D remains ambiguous. This CDR3 comprises 14 residues. V dropped 5 bases and J dropped 2 bases, with 11 bases sitting between them. Germline V CDR1 and CDR2: SGDLS, YYNGEE. CDR3 loop: CASSEGGGNQPQHF. CDR3 sequence (DNA): TGTGCCAGCAGTGAAGGCGGGGGCAATCAGCCCCAGCATTTT.

V is TRBV5-4 and J is TRBJ1-2; TRBD1 is a possible D gene (5 bases). Germline V gives CDR1 SGHNT, CDR2 YYREEE (reference sequence). The CDR3 is 13 residues long. V was shortened by 2 bases and J by 6 bases, with 11 bases between the two germline ends. The CDR3 here is CASSFRGNDGYTF. CDR3 nucleotide sequence: TGTGCCAGCAGCTTTCGGGGGAATGATGGCTACACCTTC.

The genes are TRBV23-1 and TRBJ2-1, with TRBD1 matching over 7 bases. TRBV23-1 falls under the ORF class, with uncertain function. This CDR3 has 14 residues. Unmatched junction bases numbered 5, after V lost 4 bases and J lost 5 bases. The CDR3 reads CASSRDRAHNEQFF. The CDR3 DNA reads as TGCGCCAGCAGTCGTGACAGGGCCCACAATGAGCAGTTCTTC.

Only a few counts were recorded for this clone. V gene TRBV27 combines with J gene TRBJ2-3; TRBD2 agrees at 11 bases. Germline CDR1 reads MNHEY; CDR2 reads SMNVEV (reference sequence). The CDR3 has 15 residues. V shed 3 bases and J 3 bases; nucleotides not matched to a gene: 2. The CDR3, as DNA: TGTGCCAGCAGTTTTGGGACTAGCGGTACAGATACGCAGTATTTT. It specifies CASSFGTSGTDTQYF.

The table lists this clone with a count of one. For the CDR3, the DNA is TGCGCCAGCAGCCCCCTGGGGACCGAAATCTGGTCAGGGGCCAACGTCCTGACTTTC. Its protein product is CASSPLGTEIWSGANVLTF. The V and J genes are TRBV4-1 and TRBJ2-6, with D perhaps matching TRBD1 or TRBD2 (5 bases each). Germline V lookup: CDR1 MGHRA, CDR2 YSYEKL. Trimming removed 4 bases from V and 4 bases from J, with 23 bases in between. The CDR3 loop spans 19 amino acids.

V gene TRBV20-1 combines with J gene TRBJ2-7, with no clear D. This CDR3 has 11 residues. V was clipped by 5 bases and J by 0 bases, with 5 bases between them. Per the germline V gene, CDR1 is DFQATT and CDR2 is SNEGSKA (reference sequence). CDR3 in DNA: TGCAGTGCTCATGACTCCTACGAGCAGTACTTC. It translates to CSAHDSYEQYF.

V gene TRBV29-1 combines with J gene TRBJ2-3, with 10 bases aligning to TRBD2. V trimming: 1 base; J trimming: 4 bases; junction bases outside the gene matches: 5. CDR1 is SQVTM, CDR2 ANQGSEA, per germline. The CDR3 covers 15 residues. The CDR3 here is CSVEASGSGADTQYF. The CDR3 DNA follows: TGCAGCGTTGAAGCTAGCGGGAGTGGGGCAGATACGCAGTATTTT.

CDR3 sequence (DNA): TGTGCCAGCACCGAGACGCTGGGGTACGAGCAGTACTTC. Amino acid sequence: CASTETLGYEQYF. The V call is TRBV7-9, the J call TRBJ2-7, with unresolved D. The germline V and J ends were trimmed by 7 bases and 4 bases, with 14 bases remaining between them. The CDR3 is 13 residues long. Germline lookup yields CDR1 SEHNR and CDR2 FQNEAQ (reference sequence).

This clone was detected a few times. The same CDR3 is also encoded by other DNA sequences in this sample. The chain has TRBV2 and TRBJ1-1; no firm D call. The CDR3 runs 11 residues. V gave up 8 bases and J gave up 1 base, with 5 bases separating them. Germline assignment: CDR1 SNHLY and CDR2 FYNNEI. CDR3 amino acids: CASGTNTEAFF. The CDR3 nucleotides are TGTGCCAGCGGTACGAACACTGAAGCTTTCTTT.

In regard to this clone: Distinct nucleotide sequences in the sample also encode this CDR3. This rearrangement joins TRBV2 to TRBJ2-1, with unresolved D. With 4 bases removed from V and 6 bases from J, the gap between germline ends came to 1 base. Germline loops: CDR1 SNHLY, CDR2 FYNNEI. CDR3 length: 10 amino acids. The chain's CDR3 is CASSGNEQFF. The CDR3 bases are TGTGCCAGCAGTGGCAATGAGCAGTTCTTC. The whole variable domain, filled in from reference TRBV2 and TRBJ2-1, reads EPEVTQTPSHQVTQMGQEVILRCVPISNHLYFYWYRQILGQKVEFLVSFYNNEISEKSEIFDDQFSVERPDGSNFTLKIRSTKLEDSAMYFCASSGNEQFFGPGTRLTVL.

J is TRBJ1-5 and V is TRBV25-1, with D hard to call. CDR1 and CDR2 (germline): MGHDK, SYGVNS. The V end lost 2 bases, the J end lost 8 bases, and 10 bases lay between the germline ends. This CDR3 contains 13 residues. In DNA form, the CDR3 reads TGTGCCAGCAGTGAAAAGGTCCGGGAGCCCCAGCATTTT. As protein: CASSEKVREPQHF. The whole variable domain, filled in from reference TRBV25-1 and TRBJ1-5, reads EADIYQTPRYLVIGTGKKITLECSQTMGHDKMYWYQQDPGMELHLIHYSYGVNSTEKGDLSSESTVSRIRTEHFPLTLESARPSHTSQYLCASSEKVREPQHFGDGTRLSIL.